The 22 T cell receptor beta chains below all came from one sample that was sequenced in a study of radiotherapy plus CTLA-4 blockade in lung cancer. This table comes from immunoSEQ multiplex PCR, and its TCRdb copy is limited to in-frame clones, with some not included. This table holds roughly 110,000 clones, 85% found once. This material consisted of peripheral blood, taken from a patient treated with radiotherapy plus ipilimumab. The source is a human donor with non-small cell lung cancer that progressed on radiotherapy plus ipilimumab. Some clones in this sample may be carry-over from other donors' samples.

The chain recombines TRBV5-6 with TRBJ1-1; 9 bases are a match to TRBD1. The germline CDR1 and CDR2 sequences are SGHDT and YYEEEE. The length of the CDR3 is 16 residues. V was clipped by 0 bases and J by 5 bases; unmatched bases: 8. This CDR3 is CASSLGNTGGWTEAFF. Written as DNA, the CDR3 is TGTGCCAGCAGCTTGGGGAACACAGGGGGCTGGACTGAAGCTTTCTTT.

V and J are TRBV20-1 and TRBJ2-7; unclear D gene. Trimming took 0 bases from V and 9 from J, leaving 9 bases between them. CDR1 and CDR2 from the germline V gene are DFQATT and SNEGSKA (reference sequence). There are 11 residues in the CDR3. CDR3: CSAREMPGQYF. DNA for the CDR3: TGCAGTGCTAGAGAGATGCCGGGGCAGTACTTC.

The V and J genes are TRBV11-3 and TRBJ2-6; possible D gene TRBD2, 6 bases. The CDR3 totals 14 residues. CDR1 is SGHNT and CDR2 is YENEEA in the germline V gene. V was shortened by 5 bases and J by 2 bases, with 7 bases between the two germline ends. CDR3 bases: TGTGCCAGCAGCCCTAGCGCTGGGGCCAACGTCCTGACTTTC. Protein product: CASSPSAGANVLTF.

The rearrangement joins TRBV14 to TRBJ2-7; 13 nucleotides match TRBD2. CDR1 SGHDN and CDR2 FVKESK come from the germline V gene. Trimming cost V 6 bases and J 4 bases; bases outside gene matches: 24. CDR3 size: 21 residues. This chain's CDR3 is CASSRGGPGLAGTSSLYEQYF. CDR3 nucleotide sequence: TGTGCCAGCAGTCGAGGGGGACCGGGACTAGCGGGGACCTCGTCCTTGTACGAGCAGTACTTC. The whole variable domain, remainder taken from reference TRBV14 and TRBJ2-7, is EAGVTQFPSHSVIEKGQTVTLRCDPISGHDNLYWYRRVMGKEIKFLLHFVKESKQDESGMPNNRFLAERTGGTYSTLKVQPAELEDSGVYFCASSRGGPGLAGTSSLYEQYFGPGTRLTVT.

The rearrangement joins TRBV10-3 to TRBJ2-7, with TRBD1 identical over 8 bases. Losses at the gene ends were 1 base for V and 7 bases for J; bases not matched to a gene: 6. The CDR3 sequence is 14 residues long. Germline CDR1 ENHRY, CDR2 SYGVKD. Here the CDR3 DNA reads TGTGCCATCAGTGAGTGGACAGGGCATCGGGAGCAGTACTTC. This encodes CAISEWTGHREQYF.

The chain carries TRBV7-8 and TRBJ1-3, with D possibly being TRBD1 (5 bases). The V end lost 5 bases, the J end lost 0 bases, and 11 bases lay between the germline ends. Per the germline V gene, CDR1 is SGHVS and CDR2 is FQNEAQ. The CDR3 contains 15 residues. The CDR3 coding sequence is TGTGCCAGCAGCACCGGGACGACCTCTGGAAACACCATATATTTT. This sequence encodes CASSTGTTSGNTIYF.

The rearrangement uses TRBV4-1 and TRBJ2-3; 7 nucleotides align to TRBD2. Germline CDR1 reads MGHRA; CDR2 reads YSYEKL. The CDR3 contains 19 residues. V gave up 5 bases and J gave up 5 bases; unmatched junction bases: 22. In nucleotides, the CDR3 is TGCGCCAGCAGCAAGGGGCTAGCGGCGAACCCAACTCCGGAAGATACGCAGTATTTT. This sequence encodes CASSKGLAANPTPEDTQYF.

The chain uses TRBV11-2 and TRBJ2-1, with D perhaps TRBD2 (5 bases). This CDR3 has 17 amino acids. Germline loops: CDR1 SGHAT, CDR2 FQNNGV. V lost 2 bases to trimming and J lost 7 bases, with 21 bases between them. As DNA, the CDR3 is TGTGCCAGCAGCTTACTAGTCCGGAGCGGTGGGTGGAATGAGCAGTTCTTC. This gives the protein CASSLLVRSGGWNEQFF.

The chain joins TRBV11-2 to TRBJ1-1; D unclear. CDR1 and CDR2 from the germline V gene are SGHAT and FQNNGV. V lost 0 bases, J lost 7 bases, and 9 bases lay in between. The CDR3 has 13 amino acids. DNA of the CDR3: TGTGCCAGCAGCTTAGATCCCACGTATGAAGCTTTCTTT. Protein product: CASSLDPTYEAFF.

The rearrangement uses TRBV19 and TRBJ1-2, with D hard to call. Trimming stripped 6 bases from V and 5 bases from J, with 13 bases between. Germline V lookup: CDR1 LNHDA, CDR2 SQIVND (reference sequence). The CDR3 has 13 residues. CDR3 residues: CASSVRGRYGYTF. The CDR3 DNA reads TGTGCCAGTAGCGTAAGAGGAAGGTATGGCTACACCTTC.

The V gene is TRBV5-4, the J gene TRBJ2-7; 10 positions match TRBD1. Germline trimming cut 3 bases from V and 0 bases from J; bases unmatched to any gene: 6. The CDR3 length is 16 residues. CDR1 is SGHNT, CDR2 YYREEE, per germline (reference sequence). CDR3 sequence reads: CASSWRDRGASYEQYF. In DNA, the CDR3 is TGTGCCAGCAGCTGGCGGGACAGGGGAGCCTCCTACGAGCAGTACTTC. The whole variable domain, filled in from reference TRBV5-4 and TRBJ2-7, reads ETGVTQSPTHLIKTRGQQVTLRCSSQSGHNTVSWYQQALGQGPQFIFQYYREEENGRGNFPPRFSGLQFPNYSSELNVNALELDDSALYLCASSWRDRGASYEQYFGPGTRLTVT.

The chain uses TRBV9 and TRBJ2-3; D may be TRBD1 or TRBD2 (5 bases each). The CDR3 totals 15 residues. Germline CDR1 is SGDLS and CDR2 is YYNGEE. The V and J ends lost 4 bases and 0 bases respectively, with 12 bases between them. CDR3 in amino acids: CASSSGPPSTDTQYF. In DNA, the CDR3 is TGTGCCAGCAGCTCGGGACCGCCTAGCACAGATACGCAGTATTTT.

The CDR3: CASSPLTGSDSGANVLTF. In DNA, the CDR3 is TGTGCCAGCAGCCCTCTGACAGGATCTGACTCTGGGGCCAACGTCCTGACTTTC. This chain uses TRBV14 with TRBJ2-6; tentative D call: TRBD1 (6 bases). The germline gives CDR1 SGHDN, CDR2 FVKESK. This CDR3 is 18 amino acids long. Between the trimmed V and J ends, which lost 4 bases and 0 bases, there was a span of 16 bases.

Written as DNA, the CDR3 is TGTGCCAGCAGCAAGTGGCAAGGGGACTCCTACGAGCAGTACTTC. It encodes CASSKWQGDSYEQYF. V and J are TRBV21-1 and TRBJ2-7; TRBD1, the table's D call, was not compared with the DNA. TRBV21-1 is deemed a pseudogene. This CDR3 contains 15 residues.

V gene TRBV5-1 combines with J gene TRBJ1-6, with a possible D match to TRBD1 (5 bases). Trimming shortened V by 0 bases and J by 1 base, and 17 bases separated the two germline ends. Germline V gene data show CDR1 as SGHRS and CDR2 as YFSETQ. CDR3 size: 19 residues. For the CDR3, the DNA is TGCGCCAGCAGCTTGGAGGCAGGGTCGTATAGGTCCTATAATTCACCCCTCCACTTT. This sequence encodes CASSLEAGSYRSYNSPLHF.

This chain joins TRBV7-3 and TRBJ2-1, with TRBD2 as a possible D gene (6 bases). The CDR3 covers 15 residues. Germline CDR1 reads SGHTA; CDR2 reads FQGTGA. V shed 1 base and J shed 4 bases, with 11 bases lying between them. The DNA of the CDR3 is TGTGCCAGCAGCTTAATCGGCCGGGAGTACAATGAGCAGTTCTTC. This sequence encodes CASSLIGREYNEQFF. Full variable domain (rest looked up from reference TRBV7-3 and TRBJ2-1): GAGVSQTPSNKVTEKGKYVELRCDPISGHTALYWYRQSLGQGPEFLIYFQGTGAADDSGLPNDRFFAVRPEGSVSTLKIQRTERGDSAVYLCASSLIGREYNEQFFGPGTRLTVL.

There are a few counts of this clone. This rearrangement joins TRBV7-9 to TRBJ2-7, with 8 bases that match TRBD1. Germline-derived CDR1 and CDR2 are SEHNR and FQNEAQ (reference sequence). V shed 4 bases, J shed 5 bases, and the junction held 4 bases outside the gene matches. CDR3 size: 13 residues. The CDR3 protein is CASSSTDRDEQYF. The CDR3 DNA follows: TGTGCCAGCAGCTCAACGGACAGGGACGAGCAGTACTTC.

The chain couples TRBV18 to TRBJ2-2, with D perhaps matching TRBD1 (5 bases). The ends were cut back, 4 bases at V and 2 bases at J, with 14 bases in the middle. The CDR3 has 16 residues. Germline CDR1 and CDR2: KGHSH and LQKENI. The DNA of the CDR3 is TGTGCCAGCTCACTCCGGTCAGGGCTTAACACCGGGGAGCTGTTTTTT. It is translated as CASSLRSGLNTGELFF.

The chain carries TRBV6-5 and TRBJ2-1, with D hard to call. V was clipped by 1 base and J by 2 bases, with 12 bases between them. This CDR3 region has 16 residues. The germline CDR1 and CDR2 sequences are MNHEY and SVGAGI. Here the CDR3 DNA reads TGTGCCAGCAGTTACTACCGGGTAGTGGCCTACAATGAGCAGTTCTTC. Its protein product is CASSYYRVVAYNEQFF.

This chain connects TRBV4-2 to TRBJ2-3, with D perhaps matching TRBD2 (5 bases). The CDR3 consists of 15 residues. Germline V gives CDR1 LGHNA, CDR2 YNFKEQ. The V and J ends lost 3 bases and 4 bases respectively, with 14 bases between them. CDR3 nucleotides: TGTGCCAGCAGCCATGACTACGCGATTCCAGATACGCAGTATTTT. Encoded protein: CASSHDYAIPDTQYF.

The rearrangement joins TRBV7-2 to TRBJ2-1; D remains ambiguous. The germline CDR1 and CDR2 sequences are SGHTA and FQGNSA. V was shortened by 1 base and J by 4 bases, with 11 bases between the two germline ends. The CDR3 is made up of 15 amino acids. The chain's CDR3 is CASSLGRPSYNEQFF. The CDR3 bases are TGTGCCAGCAGCTTAGGCCGACCCTCGTACAATGAGCAGTTCTTC.

The CDR3 DNA reads as TGCGCCAGCAGCTTTTACACAGGGAAGGAAGAGACCCAGTACTTC. It encodes CASSFYTGKEETQYF. The rearrangement links TRBV5-1 to TRBJ2-5, with a possible D match to TRBD1 (6 bases). Trimming removed 2 bases from V and 3 bases from J, with 14 bases in between. Germline V gene lookup returns CDR1 SGHRS and CDR2 YFSETQ. CDR3 length equals 15 residues.